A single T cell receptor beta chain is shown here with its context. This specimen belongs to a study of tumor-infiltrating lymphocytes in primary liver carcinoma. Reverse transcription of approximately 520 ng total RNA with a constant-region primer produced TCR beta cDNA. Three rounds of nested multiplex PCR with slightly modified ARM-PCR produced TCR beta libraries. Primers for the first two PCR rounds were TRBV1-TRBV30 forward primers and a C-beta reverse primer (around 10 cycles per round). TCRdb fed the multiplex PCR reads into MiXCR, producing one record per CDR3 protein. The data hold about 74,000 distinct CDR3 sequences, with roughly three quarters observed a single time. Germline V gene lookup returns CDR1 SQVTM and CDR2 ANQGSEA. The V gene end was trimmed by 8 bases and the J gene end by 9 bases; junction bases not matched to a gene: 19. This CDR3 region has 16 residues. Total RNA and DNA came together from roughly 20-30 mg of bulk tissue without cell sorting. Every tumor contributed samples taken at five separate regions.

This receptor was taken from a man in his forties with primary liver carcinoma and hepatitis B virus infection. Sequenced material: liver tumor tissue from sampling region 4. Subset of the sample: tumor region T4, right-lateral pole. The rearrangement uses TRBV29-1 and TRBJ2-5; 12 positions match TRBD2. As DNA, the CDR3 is TGCAGCATCGATAGCGAGACTAGCGGGAGTATTGGGGCCCAGTACTTC. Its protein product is CSIDSETSGSIGAQYF.